Listed here is a single T cell receptor beta chain. One end of the junction is discordant with germline, which a read error may explain. These data are taken from a study of T cells after somatic rescue of genetic block. The table came from immunoSEQ multiplex PCR; TCRdb's copy has only in-frame clones and leaves some out. This sample has 85,000 to 90,000 clones, with approximately 90% found just once. The CDR3 runs 14 residues. The germline V gene has CDR1 MRHNA and CDR2 SNTAGT. What was sequenced was peripheral blood mononuclear cells (PBMCs). This sequence was found in a woman between 18 and 29 years old. The chain uses TRBV6-4 and TRBJ1-2; no firm D call. The CDR3, as DNA: TGTGCCAGCAGTGACTCGAACGAGGCGAGTCCAATGACGTTC. Translated: CASSDSNEASPMTF.